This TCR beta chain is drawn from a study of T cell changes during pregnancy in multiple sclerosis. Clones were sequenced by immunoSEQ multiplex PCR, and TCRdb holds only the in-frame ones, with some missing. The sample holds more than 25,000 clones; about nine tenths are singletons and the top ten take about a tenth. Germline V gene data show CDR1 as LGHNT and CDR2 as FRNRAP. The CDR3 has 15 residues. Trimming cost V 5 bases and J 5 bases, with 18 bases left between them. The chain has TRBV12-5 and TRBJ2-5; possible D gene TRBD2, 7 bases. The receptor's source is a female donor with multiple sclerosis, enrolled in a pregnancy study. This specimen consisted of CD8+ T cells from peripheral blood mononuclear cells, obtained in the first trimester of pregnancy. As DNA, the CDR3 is TGTGCTAGTGGTCCCTCGGGGGGCGGCGTGGAGACCCAGTACTTC. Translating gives CASGPSGGGVETQYF. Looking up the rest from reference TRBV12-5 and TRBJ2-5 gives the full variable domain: DARVTQTPRHKVTEMGQEVTMRCQPILGHNTVFWYRQTMMQGLELLAYFRNRAPLDDSGMPKDRFSAEMPDATLATLKIQPSEPRDSAVYFCASGPSGGGVETQYFGPGTRLLVL.